This T cell receptor beta chain comes out of a study of cytomegalovirus exposure and HLA in healthy donors. Study-wide results and caveats: Around 18,000 TCR beta sequences were associated with HLA alleles at 0.05 false discovery rate in a later analysis. A later analysis reportedly found that, within productive TCRs, an Asian-associated ancestry cluster had fewer N-insertions than the mean observed across the roughly 630 donors.

The CDR3 has 16 amino acids. V lost 5 bases to trimming and J lost 0 bases, with 15 bases between them. CDR1 and CDR2 from the germline V gene are LNHNV and YYDKDF (reference sequence). A word on this clone: Its antigen is still unknown.

It was with 60 Vbeta and 13 Jbeta primers that the PCR ran. The assay was immunoSEQ multiplex PCR, and TCRdb's table has in-frame clones only and misses some. There are 150,000 to 200,000 clones in the sample; around three quarters occur only once, and approximately 2% lies in the top ten. The sample comprised PBMCs. The genes are TRBV15 and TRBJ2-3, with D possibly TRBD2 on 5 matching bases. The source is a woman in her 30s in good health and CMV-seropositive. The CDR3 sequence: CATSLEGTSSTDTQYF. Written as DNA, the CDR3 is TGTGCCACCAGCCTTGAGGGTACCTCCAGCACAGATACGCAGTATTTT.